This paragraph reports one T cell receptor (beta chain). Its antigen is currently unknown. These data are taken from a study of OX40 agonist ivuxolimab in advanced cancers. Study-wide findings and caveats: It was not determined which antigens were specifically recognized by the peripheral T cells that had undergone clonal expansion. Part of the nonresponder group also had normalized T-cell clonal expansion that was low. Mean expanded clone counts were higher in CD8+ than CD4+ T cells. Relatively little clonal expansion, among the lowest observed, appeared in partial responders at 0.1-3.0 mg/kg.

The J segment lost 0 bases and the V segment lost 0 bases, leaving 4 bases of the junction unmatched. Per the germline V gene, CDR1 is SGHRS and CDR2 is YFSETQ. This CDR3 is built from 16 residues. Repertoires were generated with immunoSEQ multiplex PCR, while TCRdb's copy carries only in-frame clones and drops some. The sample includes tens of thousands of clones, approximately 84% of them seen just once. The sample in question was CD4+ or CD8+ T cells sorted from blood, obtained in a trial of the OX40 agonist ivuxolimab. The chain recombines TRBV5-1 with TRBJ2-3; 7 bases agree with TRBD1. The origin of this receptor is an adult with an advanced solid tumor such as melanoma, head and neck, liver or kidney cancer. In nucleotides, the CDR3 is TGCGCCAGCAGCTTGGTAGGGGGCGGGAGCACAGATACGCAGTATTTT. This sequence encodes CASSLVGGGSTDTQYF.